What follows describes a single TCR beta chain. As yet, its antigen is unknown. The TCR beta cDNA libraries carried unique molecular identifiers. TCRdb ran MiXCR on the PCR reads and lists one entry per CDR3 protein. The table lists some 890,000 distinct CDR3 sequences, roughly half of them singletons, with about 4.8% in the top ten. The data derive from a study of post-analysis software for immune sequencing data. Whole-study findings and limits: Patients with multiple sclerosis recorded significantly lower normalized Chao1 diversity than controls, the study found.

The sequence was obtained from a girl aged 10-17 years with multiple sclerosis. What was sequenced was blood.

The CDR3 DNA reads TGTGCCAGCAGTTTATTGGGAGGTGGTGGGACCCAGCATTTT. It codes for CASSLLGGGGTQHF. The J gene is TRBJ1-5, the V gene TRBV12-3 or TRBV12-4; no reliable D call. Trimming removed 2 bases at V and 11 bases at J, with 16 bases between. The CDR3 loop spans 14 amino acids.